A selection of T cell receptor beta chains follows, all from one sample in a study of T cell repertoires in ileal Crohn's disease. Sequenced by immunoSEQ multiplex PCR; TCRdb stores in-frame clones only, minus some. The sample has 13,000 or so clones, approximately 80% seen once. The sequencing sample was made of ileal tissue. The receptors here all came from an adult with Crohn's disease. Each CDR3 is given with its conserved first and last residue. D genes are given only for firm matches. Size values are once, few and many counts, or a class for expanded clones, and some rows have none.

TRBV6-6	NA	TRBD2	TRBJ2-7	TGTGCCAGCAGGCGGGCTAGCGGGTACGAGCAGTACTTC	CASRRASGYEQYF
TRBV19	NA	TRBD1	TRBJ1-5	TGTGCCAGTAGTATGTTTGGACAGGTTATCAATCAGCCCCAGCATTTT	CASSMFGQVINQPQHF
TRBV5-6	NA	NA	TRBJ2-1	TGTGCCAGCAGCTTGGTTGAGAACAGGGTCCCCTACAATGAGCAGTTCTTC	CASSLVENRVPYNEQFF
TRBV2	NA	NA	TRBJ1-2	TGTGCCAGCAGTGAGAGTCGCGGTATAGAAGGCTACACCTTC	CASSESRGIEGYTF
TRBV7-9	NA	NA	TRBJ1-6	TGTGCCAGCAGCTCGAATGAGGGACCCCTCCACTTT	CASSSNEGPLHF
TRBV2	NA	NA	TRBJ1-3	TGTGCCAGCAGTAAAGGGACACTTCACTCTGGAAACACCATATATTTT	CASSKGTLHSGNTIYF
TRBV18	NA	TRBD1	TRBJ1-1	TGTGCCAGCTCACCGACAGGGTGGGGCACTGAAGCTTTCTTT	CASSPTGWGTEAFF
TRBV6-1	NA	NA	TRBJ2-1	TGTGCCAGCAGTGAAGGTCCTCGAGGTCATGAGCAGTTCTTC	CASSEGPRGHEQFF
TRBV7-7	NA	NA	TRBJ2-5	TGTGCTAGCAGCTCTACCCCGGGTCCTCAAGAGACCCAGTACTTC	CASSSTPGPQETQYF
TRBV30	NA	NA	TRBJ2-7	TGTGCCTGGAGTCGGGGGAGATCCTACGAGCAGTACTTC	CAWSRGRSYEQYF
TRBV5-6	few	TRBD1	TRBJ2-7	TGTGCCAGCAGCTTAACAGGGGGCCTTGACTACGAGCAGTACTTC	CASSLTGGLDYEQYF
TRBV29-1	NA	NA	TRBJ1-5	TGCAGCGTTGAAACAGATAGCAATCAGCCCCAGCATTTT	CSVETDSNQPQHF
TRBV28	NA	TRBD1	TRBJ1-5	TGTGCCACCACAGGGGGCAATCAGCCCCAGCATTTT	CATTGGNQPQHF
TRBV5-5	NA	NA	TRBJ1-5	TGTGCCAGCAGCTTGGCTCCGGATCAGCCCCAGCATTTT	CASSLAPDQPQHF
TRBV7-6	few	NA	TRBJ2-2	TGTGCCAGCAGCCCCCAGGACACCGGGGAGCTGTTTTTT	CASSPQDTGELFF
TRBV5-4	NA	TRBD1	TRBJ2-7	TGTGCCAGCAGCCGAGACAGGGAGACGGAGCAGTACTTC	CASSRDRETEQYF
TRBV9	few	NA	TRBJ1-2	TGTGCCAGCAGCGTAGTAGCTGGGGCAGGGTGGGGCTACACCTTC	CASSVVAGAGWGYTF
TRBV6-5	NA	NA	TRBJ1-1	TGTGCCAGCAGTTATCGGCAGGGGAACACTGAAGCTTTCTTT	CASSYRQGNTEAFF
TRBV11-1	NA	NA	TRBJ2-2	TGTGCCGTTACAACCTTGAACACCGGGGAGCTGTTTTTT	CAVTTLNTGELFF
TRBV6-5	NA	NA	TRBJ2-4	TGTGCCAGCAGAAACAGATTGGCCAAAAACATTCAGTACTTC	CASRNRLAKNIQYF
TRBV27	NA	TRBD1	TRBJ1-2	TGTGCCAGCAGTTTAGCGGAGGGGGCTCTCTATGGCTACACCTTC	CASSLAEGALYGYTF
TRBV7-8	NA	TRBD1	TRBJ1-5	TGTGCCAGCAGCTGGGACAGGGGAAGCAATCAGCCCCAGCATTTT	CASSWDRGSNQPQHF
TRBV11-2	NA	TRBD2	TRBJ2-7	TGTGCCAGCAGCCCGGGGGGCGAGCAGTACTTC	CASSPGGEQYF
TRBV29-1	NA	NA	TRBJ2-7	TGCAGCGCCCAACCTGATCTTAGCTCCTACGAGCAGTACTTC	CSAQPDLSSYEQYF
TRBV5-6	NA	TRBD1	TRBJ2-3	TGTGCCAGCAGCCCCGGGACAGGGTTCGCAGATACGCAGTATTTT	CASSPGTGFADTQYF
TRBV19	NA	TRBD2	TRBJ2-7	TGTGCCAGTAGTATGCCCGGGAGGGCCCACGAGCAGTACTTC	CASSMPGRAHEQYF